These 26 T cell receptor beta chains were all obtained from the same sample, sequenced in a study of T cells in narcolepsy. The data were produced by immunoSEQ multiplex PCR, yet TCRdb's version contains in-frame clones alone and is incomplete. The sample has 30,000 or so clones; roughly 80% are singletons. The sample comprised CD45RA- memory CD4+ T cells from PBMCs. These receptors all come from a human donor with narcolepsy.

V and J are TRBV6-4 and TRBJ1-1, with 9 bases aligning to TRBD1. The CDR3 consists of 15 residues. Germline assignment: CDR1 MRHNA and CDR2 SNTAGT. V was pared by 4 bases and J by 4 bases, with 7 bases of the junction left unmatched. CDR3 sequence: CASSAKTGGFTEAFF. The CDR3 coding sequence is TGTGCCAGCAGTGCTAAGACAGGGGGATTCACTGAAGCTTTCTTT.

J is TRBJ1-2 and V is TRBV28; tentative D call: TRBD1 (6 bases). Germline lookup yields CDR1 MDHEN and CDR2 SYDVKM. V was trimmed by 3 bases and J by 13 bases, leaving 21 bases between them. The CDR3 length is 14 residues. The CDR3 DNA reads TGTGCCAGCAGTTTTTCCGGCAGGGGCTCCGGGGGCACCTTC. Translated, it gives CASSFSGRGSGGTF.

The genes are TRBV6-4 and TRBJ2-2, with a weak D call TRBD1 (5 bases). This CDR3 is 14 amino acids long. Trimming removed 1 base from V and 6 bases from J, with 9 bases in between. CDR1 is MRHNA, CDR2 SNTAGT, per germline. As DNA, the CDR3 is TGTGCCAGCAGTGACTTTGGGGCTCCCGGGGAGCTGTTTTTT. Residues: CASSDFGAPGELFF.

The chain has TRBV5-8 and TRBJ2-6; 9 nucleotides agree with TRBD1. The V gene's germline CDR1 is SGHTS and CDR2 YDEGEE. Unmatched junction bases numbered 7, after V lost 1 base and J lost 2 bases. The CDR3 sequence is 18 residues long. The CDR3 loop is CASSLYGTGSPGANVLTF. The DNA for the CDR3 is TGTGCCAGCAGCTTGTACGGGACAGGGTCCCCTGGGGCCAACGTCCTGACTTTC.

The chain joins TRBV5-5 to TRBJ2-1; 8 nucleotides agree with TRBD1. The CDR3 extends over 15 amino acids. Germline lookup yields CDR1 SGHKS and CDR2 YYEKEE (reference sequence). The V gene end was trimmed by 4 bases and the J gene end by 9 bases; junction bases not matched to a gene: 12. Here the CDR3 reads CASSHSVGQGPEQFF. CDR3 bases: TGTGCCAGCAGCCACTCTGTAGGACAGGGACCTGAGCAGTTCTTC.

The CDR3 region has the DNA TGTGCCAGCAGCCCCTACCCCCCCGGGACTAGCGGGAGGAGGGGGGTCACCGGGGAGCTGTTTTTT. It encodes CASSPYPPGTSGRRGVTGELFF. This sequence joins TRBV7-6 and TRBJ2-2; the match to TRBD2 covers 15 bases. The V segment lost 5 bases and the J segment 4 bases; nucleotides outside the gene matches: 20. Germline-derived CDR1 and CDR2 are SGHVS and FNYEAQ. This CDR3 comprises 22 residues.

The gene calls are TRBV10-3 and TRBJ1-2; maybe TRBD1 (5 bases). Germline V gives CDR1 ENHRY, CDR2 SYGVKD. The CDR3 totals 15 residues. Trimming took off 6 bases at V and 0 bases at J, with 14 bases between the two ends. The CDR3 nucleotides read TGTGCCATCAGGAAGACCCTGACAGCTAACTATGGCTACACCTTC. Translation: CAIRKTLTANYGYTF.

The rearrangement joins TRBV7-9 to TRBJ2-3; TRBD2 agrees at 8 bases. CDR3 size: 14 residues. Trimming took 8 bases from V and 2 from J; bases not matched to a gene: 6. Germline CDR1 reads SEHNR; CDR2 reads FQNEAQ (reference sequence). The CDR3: CASGSRGDTDTQYF. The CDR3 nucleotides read TGTGCCAGCGGATCGCGGGGGGACACAGATACGCAGTATTTT.

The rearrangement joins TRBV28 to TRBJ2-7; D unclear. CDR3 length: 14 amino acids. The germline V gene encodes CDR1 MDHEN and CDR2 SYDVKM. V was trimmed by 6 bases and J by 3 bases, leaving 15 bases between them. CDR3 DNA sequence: TGTGCCAGCAGCACAACTGAGCAGCTCTACGAGCAGTACTTC. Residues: CASSTTEQLYEQYF.

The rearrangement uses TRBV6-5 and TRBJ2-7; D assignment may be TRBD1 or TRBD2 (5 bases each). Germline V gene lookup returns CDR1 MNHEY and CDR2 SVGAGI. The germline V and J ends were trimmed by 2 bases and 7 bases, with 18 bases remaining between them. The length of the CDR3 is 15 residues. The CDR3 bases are TGTGCCAGCAGTTACGGGGGTGGGGCAGGGCAAGAGCAGTACTTC. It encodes CASSYGGGAGQEQYF.

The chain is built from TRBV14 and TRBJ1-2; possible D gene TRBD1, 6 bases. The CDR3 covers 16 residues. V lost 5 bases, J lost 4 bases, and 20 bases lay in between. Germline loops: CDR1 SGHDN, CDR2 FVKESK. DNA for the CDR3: TGTGCCAGCAGCTTCTCCTCCCAGGGGTTGGGCTATGGCTACACCTTC. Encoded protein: CASSFSSQGLGYGYTF.

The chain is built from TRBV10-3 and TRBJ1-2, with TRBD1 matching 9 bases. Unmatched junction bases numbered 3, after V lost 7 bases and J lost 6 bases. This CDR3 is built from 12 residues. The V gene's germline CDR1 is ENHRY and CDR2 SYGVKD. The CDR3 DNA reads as TGTGCCATCACAGGGACAGGGAATGGCTACACCTTC. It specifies CAITGTGNGYTF.

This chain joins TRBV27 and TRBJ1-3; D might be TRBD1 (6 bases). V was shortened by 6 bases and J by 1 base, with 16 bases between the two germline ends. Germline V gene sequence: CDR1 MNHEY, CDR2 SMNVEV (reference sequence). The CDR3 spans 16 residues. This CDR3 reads CASRETAGVSGNTIYF. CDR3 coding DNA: TGTGCCAGCAGGGAAACAGCAGGGGTTTCTGGAAACACCATATATTTT.

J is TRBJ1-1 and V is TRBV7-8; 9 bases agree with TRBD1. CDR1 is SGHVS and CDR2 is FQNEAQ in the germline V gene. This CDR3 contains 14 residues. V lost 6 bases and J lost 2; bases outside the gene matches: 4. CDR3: CASRPGQGNTEAFF. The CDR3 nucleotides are TGTGCCAGCAGGCCGGGACAGGGAAACACTGAAGCTTTCTTT.

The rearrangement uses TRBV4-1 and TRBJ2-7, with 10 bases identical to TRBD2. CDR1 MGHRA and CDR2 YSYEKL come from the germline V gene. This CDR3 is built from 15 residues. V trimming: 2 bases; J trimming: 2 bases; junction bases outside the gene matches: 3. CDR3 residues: CASSQLAGVPYEQYF. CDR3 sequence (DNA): TGCGCCAGCAGCCAACTAGCGGGGGTTCCCTACGAGCAGTACTTC.

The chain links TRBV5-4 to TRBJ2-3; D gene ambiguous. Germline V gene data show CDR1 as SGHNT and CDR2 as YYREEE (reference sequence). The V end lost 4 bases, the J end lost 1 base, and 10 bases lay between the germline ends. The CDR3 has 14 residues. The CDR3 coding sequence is TGTGCCAGCAGCCAATCCGCGGGCACAGATACGCAGTATTTT. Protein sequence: CASSQSAGTDTQYF.

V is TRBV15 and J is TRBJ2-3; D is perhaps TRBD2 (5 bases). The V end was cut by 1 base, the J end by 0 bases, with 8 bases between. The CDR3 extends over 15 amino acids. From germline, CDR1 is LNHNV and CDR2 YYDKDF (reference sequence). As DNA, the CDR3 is TGTGCCACCAGCAGAGTTCTAGCCAGCACAGATACGCAGTATTTT. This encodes CATSRVLASTDTQYF.

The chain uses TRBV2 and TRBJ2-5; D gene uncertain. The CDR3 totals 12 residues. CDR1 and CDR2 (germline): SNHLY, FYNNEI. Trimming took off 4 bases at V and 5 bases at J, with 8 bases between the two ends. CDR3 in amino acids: CASSAGRETQYF. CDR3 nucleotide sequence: TGTGCCAGCAGTGCCGGGCGGGAGACCCAGTACTTC.

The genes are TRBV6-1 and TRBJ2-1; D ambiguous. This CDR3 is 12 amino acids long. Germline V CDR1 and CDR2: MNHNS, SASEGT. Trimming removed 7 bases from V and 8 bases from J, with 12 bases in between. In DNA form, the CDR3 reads TGTGCCAGCAAATCGTGGGCCTATGAGCAGTTCTTC. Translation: CASKSWAYEQFF.

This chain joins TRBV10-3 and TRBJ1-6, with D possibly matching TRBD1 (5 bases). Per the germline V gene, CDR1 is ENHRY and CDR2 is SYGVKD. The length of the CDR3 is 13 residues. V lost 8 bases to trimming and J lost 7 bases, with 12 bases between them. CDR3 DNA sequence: TGTGCCATCCAATGGGACGGAAATTCACCCCTCCACTTT. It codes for CAIQWDGNSPLHF.

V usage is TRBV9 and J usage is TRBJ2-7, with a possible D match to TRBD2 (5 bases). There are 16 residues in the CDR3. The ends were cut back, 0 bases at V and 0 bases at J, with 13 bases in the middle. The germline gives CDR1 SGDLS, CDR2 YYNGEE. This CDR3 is CASSVGPGLSSYEQYF. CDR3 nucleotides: TGTGCCAGCAGCGTAGGGCCGGGGTTAAGCTCCTACGAGCAGTACTTC.

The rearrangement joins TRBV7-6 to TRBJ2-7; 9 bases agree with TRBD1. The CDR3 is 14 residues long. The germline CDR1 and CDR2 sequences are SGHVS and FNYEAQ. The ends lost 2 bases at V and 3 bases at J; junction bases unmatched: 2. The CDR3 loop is CASSLPDRGYEQYF. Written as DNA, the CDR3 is TGTGCCAGCAGCTTACCGGACAGGGGCTACGAGCAGTACTTC.

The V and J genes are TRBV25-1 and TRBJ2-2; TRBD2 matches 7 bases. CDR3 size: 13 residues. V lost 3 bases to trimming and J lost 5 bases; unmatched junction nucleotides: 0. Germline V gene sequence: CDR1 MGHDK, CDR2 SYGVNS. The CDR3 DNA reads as TGTGCCAGCAGTGACGGGGGGACCGGGGAGCTGTTTTTT. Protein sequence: CASSDGGTGELFF. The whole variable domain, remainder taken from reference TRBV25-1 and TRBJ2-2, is EADIYQTPRYLVIGTGKKITLECSQTMGHDKMYWYQQDPGMELHLIHYSYGVNSTEKGDLSSESTVSRIRTEHFPLTLESARPSHTSQYLCASSDGGTGELFFGEGSRLTVL.

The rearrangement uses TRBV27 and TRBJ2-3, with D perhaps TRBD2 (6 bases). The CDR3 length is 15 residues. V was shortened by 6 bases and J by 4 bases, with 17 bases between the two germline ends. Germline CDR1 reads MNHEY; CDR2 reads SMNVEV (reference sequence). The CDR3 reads CASRKGGVWADTQYF. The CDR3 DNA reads TGTGCCAGCAGAAAAGGCGGGGTCTGGGCAGATACGCAGTATTTT.

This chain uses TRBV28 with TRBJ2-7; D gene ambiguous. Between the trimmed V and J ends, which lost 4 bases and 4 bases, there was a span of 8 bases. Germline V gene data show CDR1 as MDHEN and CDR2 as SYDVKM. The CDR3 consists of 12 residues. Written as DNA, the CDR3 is TGTGCCAGCAGTTCCGACTCTTACGAGCAGTACTTC. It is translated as CASSSDSYEQYF.

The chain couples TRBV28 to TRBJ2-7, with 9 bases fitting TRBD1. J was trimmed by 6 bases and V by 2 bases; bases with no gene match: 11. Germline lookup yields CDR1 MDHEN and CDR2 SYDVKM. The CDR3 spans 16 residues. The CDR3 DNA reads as TGTGCCAGCAGTTTAGCGGGACAGGGTGAATCCGGCGAGCAGTACTTC. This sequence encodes CASSLAGQGESGEQYF.